This is a list of T cell receptor beta chains from one sample in a study of blood T cell repertoires in COVID-19. This table comes from immunoSEQ multiplex PCR, and its TCRdb copy is limited to in-frame clones, with some not included. The data show about 190,000 clones, about 88% seen once. The sample was peripheral blood. The receptors shown here come from a woman aged 40 to 55 who had recovered from COVID-19. CDR3s include the opening cysteine and the closing phenylalanine or tryptophan. The order of the fields is D gene, J gene, V gene, clone size, CDR3 DNA, CDR3 protein. A D gene is named only where the DNA matches it firmly. A clone size is listed for some rows: how often the clone was seen (once, few, many), or a class if it is expanded.

>NA|TRBJ2-5|TRBV11-2|NA
TGTGCCAGCAGCTTAAAGCTAGGCCCAGCCGAGACCCAGTACTTC
CASSLKLGPAETQYF
>TRBD1|TRBJ2-7|TRBV28|NA
TGTGCCAGCAGGGGCCGGACAGGGGTCCACGAGCAGTACTTC
CASRGRTGVHEQYF
>TRBD1|TRBJ1-1|TRBV9|NA
TGTGCCAGCAGCGTATTACAGACAGGGGGCGCTGAAGCTTTCTTT
CASSVLQTGGAEAFF
>TRBD1|TRBJ1-1|TRBV6-2/TRBV6-3|NA
TGTGCCAGCAGCCGGGACAGTGAAGCTTTCTTT
CASSRDSEAFF
>NA|TRBJ1-6|TRBV7-9|NA
TGTGCCAGCAGATTAACCGCAGGGGCCAGCTCCTATAATTCACCCCTCCACTTT
CASRLTAGASSYNSPLHF
>NA|TRBJ1-2|TRBV5-1|NA
TGCGCCAGCAGCTTCCCGGGGGGGGCCTATGGCTACACCTTC
CASSFPGGAYGYTF
>TRBD2|TRBJ2-1|TRBV7-9|NA
TGTGCCAGCAGCAGTAGCGGGAGAGCATATGAGCAGTTCTTC
CASSSSGRAYEQFF
>TRBD1|TRBJ2-1|TRBV4-2|NA
TGTGCCAGCAGCCAAGATGTGGACAGGGCAGGTAGTGAGCAGTTCTTC
CASSQDVDRAGSEQFF
>NA|TRBJ2-5|TRBV30|NA
TGTGCCTGGACCCCTGCAGGGCTGGTGACCCAGTACTTC
CAWTPAGLVTQYF
>NA|TRBJ1-4|TRBV2|NA
TGTGCCAGCAGTGAGAGACAGCCAACTAATGAAAAACTGTTTTTT
CASSERQPTNEKLFF
>TRBD2|TRBJ2-7|TRBV6-2/TRBV6-3|NA
TGTGCCAGCAGTTACAGCCTAGCGGCCTACGAGCAGTACTTC
CASSYSLAAYEQYF
>TRBD2|TRBJ2-5|TRBV10-3|NA
TGTGCCATCAGTGAAATAGGACTAGCGGGTGCAGGGGAACAAGAGACCCAGTACTTC
CAISEIGLAGAGEQETQYF
>NA|TRBJ2-7|TRBV5-5|few
TGTGCCAGCAGCTGGGAGCAGGTAGTCGACGAGCAGTACTTC
CASSWEQVVDEQYF
>TRBD2|TRBJ2-7|TRBV5-8|NA
TGTGCCAGCAGCTCCCATACCGGACTAGCGGGAGACAACGAGCAGTACTTC
CASSSHTGLAGDNEQYF
>NA|TRBJ2-5|TRBV10-2|NA
TGCGCCAGCGAAGGGGAGGCCGCAGAGACCCAGTACTTC
CASEGEAAETQYF
>TRBD2|TRBJ2-1|TRBV11-3|NA
TGTGCCAGCAGCCAATTAAAAGCTAGCGGGACCCTCAATGAGCAGTTCTTC
CASSQLKASGTLNEQFF
>NA|TRBJ2-7|TRBV7-2|NA
TGTGCCAGCAGCTTATATCCCCAGTACGAGCAGTACTTC
CASSLYPQYEQYF
>TRBD2|TRBJ2-1|TRBV19|NA
TGTGCCACCAAACCAAGGACTAGCGGGACCAAGAAGTCCTACAATGAGCAGTTCTTC
CATKPRTSGTKKSYNEQFF
>TRBD1|TRBJ1-6|TRBV9|NA
TGTGCCAGCAGCGGACCGGGACAGGGGCAAATCTATAATTCACCCCTCCACTTT
CASSGPGQGQIYNSPLHF
>TRBD2|TRBJ2-7|TRBV5-4|NA
TGTGCCAGCAGCCTAAATACGGGACTAGACTGGAGAGGGCAGTACTTC
CASSLNTGLDWRGQYF
>TRBD1|TRBJ2-7|TRBV27|NA
TGTGCCAGCAGCCCCGGGACAGACTTTTACGAGCAGTACTTC
CASSPGTDFYEQYF
>TRBD2|TRBJ2-1|TRBV11-2|NA
TGTGCCAGCAGCCCCCGGACTAGCGGACGGGACTACAATGAGCAGTTCTTC
CASSPRTSGRDYNEQFF
>TRBD1|TRBJ1-2|TRBV12-3/TRBV12-4|NA
TGTGCCAGCAGTTTACGGACAGGGTATGGCTACACCTTC
CASSLRTGYGYTF
>TRBD1|TRBJ2-5|TRBV28|few
TGTGCCAGCAGTTTCATGCGGCAGGGGGCCGTAGAGACCCAGTACTTC
CASSFMRQGAVETQYF
>NA|TRBJ1-1|TRBV3-1/TRBV3-2|NA
TGTGCCAGCAGCCAGTCTACGGGGACTGAAGCTTTCTTT
CASSQSTGTEAFF
>NA|TRBJ1-2|TRBV28|few
TGTGCCAGCCACTTCGACACCGACTATGGCTACACCTTC
CASHFDTDYGYTF
>NA|TRBJ2-2|TRBV28|NA
TGTGCCAGCAACCCACACTGGGGCGGCACCGGGGAGCTGTTTTTT
CASNPHWGGTGELFF
>TRBD2|TRBJ2-3|TRBV7-2|NA
TGTGCCAGCAGTCGGAGACCTAGCGGAGATACGCAGTATTTT
CASSRRPSGDTQYF
>NA|TRBJ2-3|TRBV10-3|once
TGTGCCATCAGTGAGGCGGGCCCGGGCACAGATACGCAGTATTTT
CAISEAGPGTDTQYF
>NA|TRBJ2-2|TRBV6-5|NA
TGTGCCAGCAGAACAGAGAACACCGGGGAGCTGTTTTTT
CASRTENTGELFF
>NA|TRBJ1-5|TRBV28|NA
TGTGCCAGCAGTTTTCAGATGGGCAAACAGCCCCAGCATTTT
CASSFQMGKQPQHF
>TRBD1|TRBJ2-3|TRBV30|NA
TGTGCCTGGAGTGGAACAGGGGGCTCGCGTCGCACAGATACGCAGTATTTT
CAWSGTGGSRRTDTQYF
>TRBD1|TRBJ1-4|TRBV6-5|NA
TGTGCCAGCATCCCTGAGGCAGGGGGCCCCGAAAAACTGTTTTTT
CASIPEAGGPEKLFF
>TRBD2|TRBJ2-3|TRBV6-2/TRBV6-3|NA
TGTGCCAGCAGTTACCCGACTAGCGGCACAGATACGCAGTATTTT
CASSYPTSGTDTQYF
>NA|TRBJ1-5|TRBV19|NA
TGTGCCAGTCATACAACAGGGTACGGCAATCAGCCCCAGCATTTT
CASHTTGYGNQPQHF
>NA|TRBJ1-1|TRBV13|NA
TGTGCCAGCTCCAAACGCGCTGAAGCTTTCTTT
CASSKRAEAFF
>TRBD1|TRBJ1-6|TRBV18|few
TGTGCCAGCTCACCCGGACAGGGCAGTTCACCCCTCCACTTT
CASSPGQGSSPLHF
>TRBD2|TRBJ2-1|TRBV5-5|NA
TGTGCCAGCAGCTTGGCGGGAACTAGCGGTTACAATGAGCAGTTCTTC
CASSLAGTSGYNEQFF
>TRBD1|TRBJ2-2|TRBV6-2/TRBV6-3|few
TGTGCCAGCAGCAACGGACAGGGCAACACCGGGGAGCTGTTTTTT
CASSNGQGNTGELFF
>NA|TRBJ2-1|TRBV11-3|NA
TGTGCCAGCAGCTTAGCGGGGAAGAGGCGCGAGCAGTTCTTC
CASSLAGKRREQFF
>NA|TRBJ2-1|TRBV9|NA
TGTGCCAGCAGCGCTCAGACAGGTAGGGGTAATGAGCAGTTCTTC
CASSAQTGRGNEQFF
>NA|TRBJ2-2|TRBV27|NA
TGTGCCATCCGACAGCCGAACACCGGGGAGCTGTTTTTT
CAIRQPNTGELFF
>NA|TRBJ2-3|TRBV12-5|NA
TGTGCTAGTGGTTTGGCCACCCAGGGCAGTACGCAGTATTTT
CASGLATQGSTQYF
>NA|TRBJ1-6|TRBV7-9|NA
TGTGCCAGCAGCTCCCGGGAGGGGGGCGTCTATAATTCACCCCTCCACTTT
CASSSREGGVYNSPLHF